These T cell receptor beta chains were read from a single sample in a study of T cells in Graves' hyperthyroidism and ophthalmopathy. TCRdb itself ran the multiplex PCR reads through MiXCR, one entry per CDR3 protein. Of more than 500,000 distinct CDR3 sequences listed, 12% to 15% were seen once; the top ten hold approximately 15%. The specimen was blood. These receptors came from a woman in her forties with Graves' hyperthyroidism. Each CDR3 is given with its conserved first and last residue. A D gene is named only where the DNA matches it firmly. A clone size is listed for some rows: how often the clone was seen (once, few, many), or a class if it is expanded.

>TRBJ2-7|.|TRBV4-1|.
TGCGCCAGCAGCCAAGAAAGGCCTAGGGCCTCCTACGAGCAGTACTTC
CASSQERPRASYEQYF
>TRBJ2-7|.|TRBV3-1|many
TGTGCCAGCAGCCAAGTCAGGTACGAGCAGTACTTC
CASSQVRYEQYF
>TRBJ2-7|.|TRBV27|many
TGTGCCAGCAGTTACATATTGGGGGGGCAGACCTACGAGCAGTACTTC
CASSYILGGQTYEQYF
>TRBJ2-1|TRBD2|TRBV5-1|many
TGCGCCAGCAGGATAGCGGGATTGAACAATGAGCAGTTCTTC
CASRIAGLNNEQFF
>TRBJ2-4|.|TRBV2|many
TGTGCCAGCAGGCAGGAAAGGGACAAAAACATTCAGTACTTC
CASRQERDKNIQYF
>TRBJ1-1|TRBD1|TRBV3-1|many
TGTGCCAGCAGCTACTCCGGGACAGGGGACACTGAAGCTTTCTTT
CASSYSGTGDTEAFF
>TRBJ1-1|TRBD1|TRBV30|many
TGTGCCTGGAGTGGTCAAAGCCGAACAGGGGCGAACACTGAAGCTTTCTTT
CAWSGQSRTGANTEAFF
>TRBJ2-3|.|TRBV15|.
TGTGCCACCAGCAGAGGCGAGGCAGATACGCAGTATTTT
CATSRGEADTQYF
>TRBJ2-7|.|TRBV5-1|many
TGCGCCAGCAGCTTGGAAGGGAGTCTGAGCGAGCAGTACTTC
CASSLEGSLSEQYF
>TRBJ2-2|.|TRBV11-2|many
TGTGCCAGCAGCGGCACCGGAGCCGGGGAGCTGTTTTTT
CASSGTGAGELFF
>TRBJ2-2|.|TRBV30|many
TGTGCCTGGAACGAGGGGACGGTGAACACCGGGGAGCTGTTTTTT
CAWNEGTVNTGELFF
>TRBJ2-2|.|TRBV24-1|few
TGTGCCACCAGTGATTTTTTGCAGGGGCGTGGGCAGCTGTTTTTT
CATSDFLQGRGQLFF
>TRBJ1-2|.|TRBV6-2/TRBV6-3|many
TGTGCCAGCAGTTACTTAAGCGGAACCTCGAACGGAATGCATTATGGCTACACCTTC
CASSYLSGTSNGMHYGYTF
>TRBJ2-1|TRBD1|TRBV2|many
TGTGCCAGCAGTGCCGAGACAGGGGTTTACAATGAGCAGTTCTTC
CASSAETGVYNEQFF
>TRBJ1-2|.|TRBV28|many
TGTGCCAGCAGTTTGGTTTCCGGGGTAACTAACTATGGCTACACCTTC
CASSLVSGVTNYGYTF
>TRBJ2-5|.|TRBV5-5|few
TGTGCCAGCAGCTCGAAACTCCAAATAGACGAGACCCAGTACTTC
CASSSKLQIDETQYF
>TRBJ2-1|TRBD2|TRBV12-3/TRBV12-4|many
TGTGCCAGCACCTTTGGACTAGCGGGATACAATGAGCAGTTCTTC
CASTFGLAGYNEQFF
>TRBJ2-5|.|TRBV5-1|few
TGCGCCAGCAGCTTGGTGAGCCAGCAAGAGACCCAGTACTTC
CASSLVSQQETQYF
>TRBJ2-7|.|TRBV5-4|few
TGTGCCAGCAGCTTTCATGGGGGGCCCTCCTACGAGCAGTACTTC
CASSFHGGPSYEQYF
>TRBJ1-2|.|TRBV6-1|many
TGTGCCAGCAGTGAGGGAATTGGGTATGGCTACACCTTC
CASSEGIGYGYTF
>TRBJ2-7|.|TRBV2|many
TGTGCCAGCAGTGCTGCACTAGGTCCCGAGCAGTACTTC
CASSAALGPEQYF
>TRBJ2-5|TRBD1|TRBV3-1|.
TGTGCCAGCAGCACCGGGACAGGGCCCGGGTTAGAGACCCAGTACTTC
CASSTGTGPGLETQYF
>TRBJ2-5|.|TRBV12-3/TRBV12-4|.
TGTGCCAGCAGTTTAGGGGGCAGACCAGTTGAGACCCAGTACTTC
CASSLGGRPVETQYF
>TRBJ1-2|.|TRBV28|.
TGTGCCAGCAGTTTTCTGACCTATGGCTACACCTTC
CASSFLTYGYTF
>TRBJ2-3|.|TRBV5-1|many
TGTGCCAGCAGCTCGACAGGAACAGATACGCAGTATTTT
CASSSTGTDTQYF
>TRBJ1-1|.|TRBV3-1|many
TGTGCCAGCAGCCAAGTTTTGGTGGGAGGCAACACTGAAGCTTTCTTT
CASSQVLVGGNTEAFF
>TRBJ2-5|.|TRBV11-2|many
TGTGCCAGCAGCCGGGACGAGGGCGGAGTGGAGACCCAGTACTTC
CASSRDEGGVETQYF
>TRBJ2-3|.|TRBV2|many
TGTGCCAGCAGTGTAAAGGGACCCCCAGATACGCAGTATTTT
CASSVKGPPDTQYF
>TRBJ2-3|TRBD1|TRBV9|.
TGTGCCAGCAGCGTCGACAGGGGGCGCAGCACAGATACGCAGTATTTT
CASSVDRGRSTDTQYF
>TRBJ2-5|TRBD2|TRBV12-3/TRBV12-4|many
TGTGCCAGCAGTTCTAGCGGGGAAGAGACCCAGTACTTC
CASSSSGEETQYF
>TRBJ2-3|.|TRBV29-1|.
TGCAGCGTTGTTTACGTGTTTAGCGGAGGAAGCACAGATACGCAGTATTTT
CSVVYVFSGGSTDTQYF
>TRBJ2-1|.|TRBV14|many
TGTGCCAGCAGCCCCACCCGGCGGGGAGAGCAGTTCTTC
CASSPTRRGEQFF
>TRBJ2-2|TRBD1|TRBV6-1|many
TGTGCCAGCACCCGACGGCCTGGGACAGGGTCGGGGCACACCGGGGAGCTGTTTTTT
CASTRRPGTGSGHTGELFF
>TRBJ2-3|TRBD1|TRBV28|many
TGTGCCAGCAGTTCCAGGGGGCGGCTGGCGCCCGATACGCAGTATTTT
CASSSRGRLAPDTQYF
>TRBJ1-4|.|TRBV5-1|many
TGCGCCAGCAGCTTGGGGGGCGAGGATGCAATGTCGAGGGGGAAACTGTTTTTT
CASSLGGEDAMSRGKLFF
>TRBJ2-7|.|TRBV20-1|many
TGCAGTGCTTACCTAGCGCAGGACTACGAGCAGTACTTC
CSAYLAQDYEQYF
>TRBJ2-4|TRBD2|TRBV28|many
TGTGCCAGCAGTTTTAGCGGGAGGGAGAGGAAAAACATTCAGTACTTC
CASSFSGRERKNIQYF
>TRBJ2-1|.|TRBV4-2|.
TGTGCCAGCACTACCGAACAGGGAAGGGGAAATGAGCAGTTCTTC
CASTTEQGRGNEQFF
>TRBJ1-6|.|TRBV15|.
TGTGCCACCCAGTCTGATAATTCACCCCTCCACTTT
CATQSDNSPLHF
>TRBJ2-7|TRBD2|TRBV27|few
TGTGCCAGCAGTTTATTTCTAGCGGGAGGAAGGTACGAGCAGTACTTC
CASSLFLAGGRYEQYF